This T cell receptor beta chain originates from a study of blood T cell repertoires in COVID-19. Study details: PBMCs, B-cell-depleted T cells, or T cells were the source of the cDNA or gDNA that made up the material.

Produced via immunoSEQ multiplex PCR; TCRdb's table is partial and in-frame only. The table has 250,000 to 300,000 clones, 65% to 90% seen once; the top ten hold 4% to 6%. CDR1 is GTSNPN and CDR2 is SVGIG in the germline V gene (reference sequence). The V gene end was trimmed by 2 bases and the J gene end by 12 bases; junction bases not matched to a gene: 8. The CDR3 totals 12 residues. This chain uses TRBV30 with TRBJ1-1; TRBD1 aligns across 8 bases. Sequencing used peripheral blood. The sequence came from a man aged 45-60 years with active or convalescent COVID-19. The CDR3 here is CAWSSWTGPPFF. DNA for the CDR3: TGTGCCTGGAGTTCATGGACAGGGCCCCCTTTCTTT.